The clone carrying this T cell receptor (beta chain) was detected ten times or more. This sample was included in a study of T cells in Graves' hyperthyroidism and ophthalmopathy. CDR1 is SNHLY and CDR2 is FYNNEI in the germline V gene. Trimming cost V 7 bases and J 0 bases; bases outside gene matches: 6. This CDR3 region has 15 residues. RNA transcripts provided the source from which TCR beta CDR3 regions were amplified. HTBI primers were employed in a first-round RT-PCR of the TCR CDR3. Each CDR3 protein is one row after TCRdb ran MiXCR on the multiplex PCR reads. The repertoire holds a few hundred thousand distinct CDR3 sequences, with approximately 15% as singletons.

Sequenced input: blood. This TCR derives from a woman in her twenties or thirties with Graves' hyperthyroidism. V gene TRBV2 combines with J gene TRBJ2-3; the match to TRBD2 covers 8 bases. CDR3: CASTFAGGSTDTQYF. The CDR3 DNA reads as TGTGCCAGCACCTTCGCGGGGGGAAGCACAGATACGCAGTATTTT.